Given below is one T cell receptor beta chain in context. What it binds is not known. CD4+ cells were split into CD45RA+ naive and CD45RA-negative memory subsets. The data were taken from a study of shared clonotypes between healthy human individuals. The study's findings and limits: Sharing across four donors was seen in 4% to 5% of naive CD4 clonotypes.

Sorted-subset replicate PCR reactions contained 150 to 200 ng DNA, corresponding to 29,000 or so T cell genomes. Using immunoSEQ multiplex PCR, the repertoire was profiled, and TCRdb retains in-frame clones only, with some absent. The table shows about 2.4 million clones, with roughly 92% occurring only once. The sequenced sample consisted of naive CD4+ T cells sorted from blood. Subset of the sample: CD45RA+ positively selected. The TCR comes from a man aged 18 to 29 in good health.

The CDR3 sequence is CASSFGSNQPQHF. As DNA, the CDR3 is TGTGCCAGCAGCTTCGGTAGCAATCAGCCCCAGCATTTT. The J gene is TRBJ1-5, the V gene TRBV7-8; no clear D. The length of the CDR3 is 13 residues. Germline V gives CDR1 SGHVS, CDR2 FQNEAQ. V lost 3 bases to trimming and J lost 0 bases, with 3 bases between them.